One T cell receptor (beta chain) is described in this entry. Clones were sequenced by immunoSEQ multiplex PCR, and TCRdb holds only the in-frame ones, with some missing. The sample yields more than 65,000 clones, 96% seen once. These data originate in a study of technical replicates of blood from a handful of donors. Germline loops: CDR1 GTSNPN, CDR2 SVGIG (reference sequence). The CDR3 contains 17 residues. Trimming removed 4 bases from V and 5 bases from J, with 26 bases in between. The J gene is TRBJ2-5, the V gene TRBV30; TRBD1 is a possible D gene (6 bases). The TCR comes from a human donor in good health. The material sequenced was T cells isolated from PBMCs. The DNA for the CDR3 is TGTGCCTGGAATGCTATAGCCAGGGGTAGAAACGTGGAGACCCAGTACTTC. Amino acid sequence: CAWNAIARGRNVETQYF.